This T cell receptor beta chain comes out of a study of monozygotic twins with inflammatory bowel disease. Each UMI, carrying a 6-nucleotide sample barcode, came from template switching. TCRdb reprocessed the 5' RACE reads, with one entry per CDR3 protein and no DNA. The listing contains fewer than 400,000 distinct CDR3 sequences. For every donor, one blood sample of 2.5 ml was drawn. Study results and limitations: Patient-specific immunosuppressive treatments may have made repertoires more variable. Possibly because of limited power, concordant and discordant twins showed no difference in repertoire similarity.

This CDR3 spans 15 amino acids. Germline V CDR1 and CDR2: MNHEY, SVGEGT. A note on this clonotype: Its target is unknown.

The sequencing input was blood. The chain is built from TRBV6-2 or TRBV6-3 and TRBJ2-5; lacking DNA, the TRBD2 call made by TCRdb goes unchecked. The source of this sequence is a human donor with ulcerative colitis or Crohn's disease, or a healthy co-twin of an affected twin (not recorded which). CDR3: CAVGTSGRRRETQYF.